This TCR beta chain comes out of a study of CD8 T cells in Susac syndrome. V was pared by 5 bases and J by 5 bases, with 9 bases between. Germline CDR1 reads SQVTM; CDR2 reads ANQGSEA. The length of the CDR3 is 11 residues. Random hexamers served to reverse transcribe roughly 0.5 to 1 ug RNA. The CDR3 of TCR beta was amplified by immunoSEQ multiplex PCR across 54 Vbeta and 13 Jbeta. Via MiXCR, TCRdb re-called the immunoSEQ multiplex PCR reads, giving one row per CDR3 protein. The data contain around 130,000 distinct CDR3 sequences, roughly 80% of them singletons. The receptor's source is a human donor with multiple sclerosis. The chain links TRBV29-1 to TRBJ1-2; D is undetermined. Sample: CD8+ T cells from PBMCs. CDR3 DNA: TGCAGCGTTTACGACACGTATGGCTACACCTTC. Amino acid sequence: CSVYDTYGYTF.